This is a list of T cell receptor beta chains from one sample in a study of T cell changes during pregnancy in multiple sclerosis. The assay was immunoSEQ multiplex PCR, and TCRdb's table has in-frame clones only and misses some. Of about 45,000 clones listed, approximately 90% are singletons. The specimen was PBMCs (not recorded whether the cells were cultured). These receptors all stem from a female donor with multiple sclerosis, enrolled in a pregnancy study. Each CDR3 is given with its conserved first and last residue.

V: TRBV6-5; J: TRBJ2-5; CDR3: CASSTGTKETQYF
V: TRBV9; J: TRBJ2-1; CDR3: CASSVASGLADHNEQFF
V: TRBV15; J: TRBJ2-7; CDR3: CATSRDRYYEQYF
V: TRBV6-1; J: TRBJ2-1; CDR3: CASSELRGGPGEQFF
V: TRBV30; J: TRBJ2-1; CDR3: CAWSDTRLNEQFF
V: TRBV5-8; J: TRBJ1-2; CDR3: CASSLVRANYGYTF
V: TRBV27; J: TRBJ2-7; CDR3: CASSLTQGGSYEQYF
V: TRBV2; J: TRBJ2-2; CDR3: CASRIGTMPGELFF
V: TRBV19; J: TRBJ2-6; CDR3: CASSIDWPGSGANVLTF
V: TRBV28; J: TRBJ1-5; CDR3: CASSLGFGQGSNQPQHF
V: TRBV27; J: TRBJ2-1; CDR3: CASSLWSSGGYNEQFF
V: TRBV6-1; J: TRBJ2-7; CDR3: CASNRVGEQYF
V: TRBV28; J: TRBJ2-5; CDR3: CASSPRETQYF
V: TRBV2; J: TRBJ1-2; CDR3: CASSDGRKKGYYGYTF
V: TRBV19; J: TRBJ1-5; CDR3: CASSGSLNQPQHF